The clone carrying this TCR beta chain has only a few counts. Ages ranged from about 18 to 89 years, with residence in some 25 US areas. Cohort placement rested on clinical history that participants reported themselves. Germline V CDR1 and CDR2: SEHNR, FQNEAQ (reference sequence). The CDR3 is 14 residues long. V lost 2 bases to trimming and J lost 8 bases, with 12 bases between them. As originally analysed: Amplification of reference gene primers provided the estimated nucleated cell counts. Generated by immunoSEQ multiplex PCR, the TCRdb table keeps only in-frame clones and is missing some. V and J calls and clone size are copied from that table; D and trimming were computed from the DNA. Of about 200,000 clones listed, roughly nine tenths are singletons. This sample was included in a study of blood T cell repertoires in COVID-19. As for the study in general: There were acute and convalescent COVID-19 samples, and they came from the United States, Italy and Spain.

The receptor was isolated from a woman younger than 30 who had recovered from COVID-19. Sequences were obtained from PBMCs or T cells enriched from blood (not recorded which). The chain couples TRBV7-9 to TRBJ1-4; D ambiguous. CDR3 region: CASSLKGGNEKLFF. DNA of the CDR3: TGTGCCAGCAGCTTAAAGGGAGGGAACGAAAAACTGTTTTTT.